The next 18 T cell receptor beta chains were all read from a single sample in a study of CD8 T cells in ankylosing spondylitis. Study-level results: Ankylosing spondylitis blood appeared to be characterized by a TCR beta motif of about eight highly homologous variants.

Their antigens are not known. TCRdb passed the 5' RACE reads through MiXCR, listing each CDR3 protein once. The sample gives tens of thousands of distinct CDR3 sequences, roughly 9% of which show up once; about a third is in the top ten. The sample was blood, either unsorted or a sorted T cell fraction (not recorded which). These receptors were collected from a male donor with ankylosing spondylitis.

Written as DNA, the CDR3 is TGTGCCAGCAGCCCCCGCCCGGGACAGGGGGACTACGAGCAGTACTTC. Translation gives CASSPRPGQGDYEQYF. V gene TRBV9 combines with J gene TRBJ2-7, with 11 bases lining up with TRBD1. V trimming: 4 bases; J trimming: 3 bases; junction bases outside the gene matches: 9. The length of the CDR3 is 16 residues. CDR1 is SGDLS and CDR2 is YYNGEE in the germline V gene.

Comment on this clonotype: The junction departs from the called germline gene at one end, perhaps through a read error. The chain joins TRBV20-1 to TRBJ2-3; D not certain. The germline V gene has CDR1 DFQATT and CDR2 SNEGSKA (reference sequence). This CDR3 region has 11 residues. CDR3 sequence reads: CSALVPDRQYF. CDR3 coding DNA: TGCAGTGCTTTGGTACCAGATAGGCAGTATTTT.

The CDR3 nucleotides read TGTGCCAGCAGCTTTCCCGGAGCCTCTGGAAACACCATATATTTT. Translating gives CASSFPGASGNTIYF. The chain is built from TRBV5-6 and TRBJ1-3, with D unresolved. The CDR3 totals 15 residues. Trimming took 2 bases from V and 0 from J, leaving 9 bases between them. Germline V gives CDR1 SGHDT, CDR2 YYEEEE. Full variable domain (rest looked up from reference TRBV5-6 and TRBJ1-3): DAGVTQSPTHLIKTRGQQVTLRCSPKSGHDTVSWYQQALGQGPQFIFQYYEEEERQRGNFPDRFSGHQFPNYSSELNVNALLLGDSALYLCASSFPGASGNTIYFGEGSWLTVV.

This clonotype appeared many times. The chain combines TRBV11-3 with TRBJ1-1, with TRBD1 matching 8 bases. Germline assignment: CDR1 SGHNT and CDR2 YENEEA. This CDR3 spans 14 amino acids. V was clipped by 5 bases and J by 5 bases; unmatched bases: 7. The CDR3 sequence is CASSPRTGYTEAFF. For the CDR3, the DNA is TGTGCCAGCAGCCCCCGGACAGGGTATACTGAAGCTTTCTTT.

In its sample, this clonotype was seen many times. CDR3: CASSYGQGLNTEAFF. In DNA, the CDR3 is TGTGCCAGCAGTTATGGACAGGGGCTGAACACTGAAGCTTTCTTT. This chain links TRBV12-3 or TRBV12-4 with TRBJ1-1, with 9 bases aligning to TRBD1. V shed 4 bases and J 0 bases; nucleotides not matched to a gene: 3. This CDR3 is built from 15 residues.

This clonotype was observed a few times. The chain carries TRBV20-1 and TRBJ2-3; 9 bases fit TRBD2. This CDR3 comprises 18 residues. V lost 6 bases to trimming and J lost 6 bases; unmatched junction nucleotides: 22. Germline CDR1 reads DFQATT; CDR2 reads SNEGSKA (reference sequence). This CDR3 reads CSAERVAGEVVTPDTQYF. CDR3 nucleotide sequence: TGCAGTGCCGAGCGGGTAGCGGGAGAGGTAGTGACCCCCGATACGCAGTATTTT.

The chain joins TRBV27 to TRBJ2-4; 8 nucleotides agree with TRBD1. This CDR3 has 16 residues. V trimming: 4 bases; J trimming: 0 bases; junction bases outside the gene matches: 5. Germline values: CDR1 MNHEY, CDR2 SMNVEV (reference sequence). This CDR3 is CASSSNRGSAKNIQYF. CDR3 DNA: TGTGCCAGCAGTTCAAACAGGGGGTCAGCCAAAAACATTCAGTACTTC.

There are a few counts of this clonotype. This chain connects TRBV25-1 to TRBJ1-5, with 8 bases aligning to TRBD1. Germline values: CDR1 MGHDK, CDR2 SYGVNS. With 4 bases clipped from V and 7 bases from J, the junction kept 6 bases outside the gene matches. This CDR3 has 14 amino acids. This chain's CDR3 is CASSGDRLGQPQHF. In nucleotides, the CDR3 is TGTGCCAGCAGTGGGGACAGGTTAGGCCAGCCCCAGCATTTT.

This clonotype was seen repeatedly, ten times or more. V usage is TRBV27 and J usage is TRBJ2-1; D is possibly TRBD1 or TRBD2 (5 bases each). V was clipped by 5 bases and J by 4 bases, with 15 bases between them. The CDR3 length is 15 residues. Germline V gene sequence: CDR1 MNHEY, CDR2 SMNVEV (reference sequence). The CDR3 sequence is CASSNRDGGYNEQFF. CDR3 nucleotide sequence: TGTGCCAGCAGTAACCGGGACGGTGGTTACAATGAGCAGTTCTTC.

At least ten counts were recorded for this clonotype. The chain carries TRBV5-1 and TRBJ1-1, with a tentative D call TRBD1 (5 bases). Trimming took off 0 bases at V and 3 bases at J, with 21 bases between the two ends. CDR3 size: 18 residues. Germline CDR1 SGHRS, CDR2 YFSETQ. DNA for the CDR3: TGCGCCAGCAGCTTGGCCTGGAGGGGTGCGAGTAGTGACACTGAAGCTTTCTTT. It encodes CASSLAWRGASSDTEAFF.

This clonotype has at least ten counts. The CDR3 DNA reads TGTGCCACCAGTGAGTGGGGAGGGGATTTCGAGACCCAGTACTTC. Protein product: CATSEWGGDFETQYF. The chain combines TRBV24-1 with TRBJ2-5; 7 bases fit TRBD2. The J segment lost 5 bases and the V segment lost 4 bases, leaving 9 bases of the junction unmatched. Germline CDR1 KGHDR, CDR2 SFDVKD. The CDR3 covers 15 residues.

This clonotype was picked up many times. The chain carries TRBV24-1 and TRBJ1-5; weak D call: TRBD1 (5 bases). Trimming pared 3 bases from V and 2 bases from J, leaving 10 bases between. The CDR3 runs 15 residues. Germline V lookup: CDR1 KGHDR, CDR2 SFDVKD. The CDR3 spells CATSDTTGGNQPQHF. The CDR3 region has the DNA TGTGCCACCAGTGATACTACAGGCGGCAATCAGCCCCAGCATTTT.

The rearrangement links TRBV7-9 to TRBJ2-1; tentatively, D is TRBD1 (6 bases). The CDR3 contains 15 residues. From germline, CDR1 is SEHNR and CDR2 FQNEAQ (reference sequence). Trimming shortened V by 5 bases and J by 4 bases, and 15 bases separated the two germline ends. CDR3 sequence: CASSPPTGMYNEQFF. CDR3 bases: TGTGCCAGCAGCCCCCCGACAGGAATGTACAATGAGCAGTTCTTC.

This clonotype was counted a few times. The rearrangement links TRBV24-1 to TRBJ2-1, with no clear D. The CDR3 covers 13 residues. Germline V gene data show CDR1 as KGHDR and CDR2 as SFDVKD. Trimming took off 3 bases at V and 9 bases at J, with 11 bases between the two ends. The CDR3 nucleotides are TGTGCCACCAGTGATCAAGGACGAGGTGAGCAGTTCTTC. Translation gives CATSDQGRGEQFF.

This clonotype was seen a handful of times. The rearrangement uses TRBV7-8 and TRBJ1-2; D not resolved. Trimming stripped 1 base from V and 4 bases from J, with 10 bases between. Germline-derived CDR1 and CDR2 are SGHVS and FQNEAQ. This CDR3 comprises 14 residues. The CDR3 here is CASSLVGEGYGYTF. The CDR3 DNA reads TGTGCCAGCAGCTTAGTTGGGGAAGGCTATGGCTACACCTTC.

The table lists this clonotype with a few counts. The gene calls are TRBV27 and TRBJ1-1; D is ambiguous. Germline CDR1 reads MNHEY; CDR2 reads SMNVEV (reference sequence). The CDR3 extends over 16 amino acids. Between the trimmed V and J ends, which lost 5 bases and 1 base, there was a span of 17 bases. CDR3 loop: CASSPAFGASNTEAFF. In nucleotides, the CDR3 is TGTGCCAGCAGTCCAGCGTTCGGCGCCTCGAACACTGAAGCTTTCTTT.

The chain carries TRBV29-1 and TRBJ2-7, with 10 bases identical to TRBD2. V shed 6 bases, J shed 5 bases, and the junction held 7 bases outside the gene matches. Germline V gene sequence: CDR1 SQVTM, CDR2 ANQGSEA. This CDR3 has 13 residues. Here the CDR3 DNA reads TGCAGCGTCCAGACTAGCGGGCCTGACGAGCAGTACTTC. It is translated as CSVQTSGPDEQYF.

The rearrangement links TRBV4-1 to TRBJ2-1; D might be TRBD2 (6 bases). V shed 3 bases and J shed 0 bases, with 15 bases lying between them. Germline CDR1 reads MGHRA; CDR2 reads YSYEKL. This CDR3 comprises 17 residues. CDR3 sequence reads: CASSQGPSATSYNEQFF. The DNA for the CDR3 is TGCGCCAGCAGCCAGGGCCCTAGCGCCACCTCCTACAATGAGCAGTTCTTC.